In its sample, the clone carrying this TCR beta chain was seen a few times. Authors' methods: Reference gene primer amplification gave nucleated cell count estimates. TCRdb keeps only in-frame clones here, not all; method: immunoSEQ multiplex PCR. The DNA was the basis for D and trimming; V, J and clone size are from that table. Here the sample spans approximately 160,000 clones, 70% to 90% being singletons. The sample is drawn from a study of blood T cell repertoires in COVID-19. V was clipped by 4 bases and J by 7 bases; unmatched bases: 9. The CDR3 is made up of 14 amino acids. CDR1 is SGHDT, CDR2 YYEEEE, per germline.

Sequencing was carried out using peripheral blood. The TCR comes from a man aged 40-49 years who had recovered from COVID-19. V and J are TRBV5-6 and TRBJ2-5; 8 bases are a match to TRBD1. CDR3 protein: CASSPGQGSGTQYF. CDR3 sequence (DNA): TGTGCCAGCAGCCCCGGACAGGGTAGCGGGACCCAGTACTTC. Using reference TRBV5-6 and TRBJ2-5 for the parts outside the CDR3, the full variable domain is DAGVTQSPTHLIKTRGQQVTLRCSPKSGHDTVSWYQQALGQGPQFIFQYYEEEERQRGNFPDRFSGHQFPNYSSELNVNALLLGDSALYLCASSPGQGSGTQYFGPGTRLLVL.